Given below is one T cell receptor beta chain in context. Enrolment of Seattle patients took place during active infection, and they were followed longitudinally. The sample originates from a study of blood T cell repertoires in COVID-19. At the level of the study: Some COVID-19 samples were acute and others convalescent; all came from the United States, Italy and Spain.

Only in-frame clones appear in the TCRdb table, and some are missing; sequencing was by immunoSEQ multiplex PCR. The sample lists 150,000 or so clones, 82% occurring once. The clonotype was recovered from a woman between 35 and 50 years old with COVID-19, enrolled during active disease. The sample was peripheral blood.

The chain's CDR3 is CASSLAVGNQPQHF. The CDR3 coding sequence is TGTGCCAGCAGCTTGGCCGTGGGCAATCAGCCCCAGCATTTT. This chain connects TRBV27 to TRBJ1-5; D is uncertain. Germline lookup yields CDR1 MNHEY and CDR2 SMNVEV (reference sequence). Trimming removed 6 bases at V and 2 bases at J, with 11 bases between. This CDR3 has 14 residues.